These T cell receptor beta chains were read from a single sample in a study of shared clonotypes between healthy human individuals. Some clones are missing from TCRdb's copy, which holds only in-frame ones; the method was immunoSEQ multiplex PCR. The sample lists approximately 2,000,000 clones, just over 90% seen once, with approximately 1.6% in the top ten. Specimen: naive CD8+ T cells from PBMCs. The source is a man between 18 and 35 years old in good health. Some clones in this sample may be carry-over from other donors' samples. Each CDR3 is given with its conserved first and last residue. The order of the fields is V gene, D gene, J gene, clone size, CDR3 DNA, CDR3 protein. D genes are given only for firm matches. Size values are once, few and many counts, or a class for expanded clones, and some rows have none.

TRBV4-2,.,TRBJ2-5,.,TGTGCCAGCAGCCAAGATCGGGCGGAAGAGACCCAGTACTTC,CASSQDRAEETQYF
TRBV28,.,TRBJ1-5,few,TGTGCCAGCAGTCGGGCCTGGCAGTGGCCCCAGCATTTT,CASSRAWQWPQHF
TRBV5-1,TRBD1,TRBJ1-2,.,TGCGCCAGCAGCCAAACAGGGGCCAACTATGGCTACACCTTC,CASSQTGANYGYTF
TRBV7-2,.,TRBJ2-1,once,TGTGCCAGCAGCTTATACTTATCGGTAAGAGACAGGTTCCATGAGCAGTTCTTC,CASSLYLSVRDRFHEQFF
TRBV13,.,TRBJ2-3,.,TGTGCCAGCAGCCAGGACGCCAGCACAGATACGCAGTATTTT,CASSQDASTDTQYF
TRBV29-1,.,TRBJ2-1,.,TGCAGCGTTATTATGCAGAATGAGCAGTTCTTC,CSVIMQNEQFF
TRBV5-1,TRBD2,TRBJ2-3,.,TGCGCCAGCAGCCTACGGGCTGTGCGGGAGACGGGGACAGATACGCAGTATTTT,CASSLRAVRETGTDTQYF
TRBV28,TRBD2,TRBJ2-1,.,TGTGCCAGCAGTGCTCACGCCGGGAGGGTGGGCAATGAGCAGTTCTTC,CASSAHAGRVGNEQFF
TRBV19,TRBD1,TRBJ2-2,.,TGTGCCAGTAGTCCCCGGGACAGGGGCCTCCCCGGGGAGCTGTTTTTT,CASSPRDRGLPGELFF
TRBV5-1,.,TRBJ1-3,.,TGCGCCAGCAGCTTGGCACTCTCTGGAAACACCATATATTTT,CASSLALSGNTIYF
TRBV6-5,.,TRBJ2-1,.,TGTGCGAGGGGAACCTCCATCAGCTCCTACAATGAGCAGTTCTTC,CARGTSISSYNEQFF
TRBV7-9,TRBD1,TRBJ1-2,.,TGTGCCAGCAGCCTAAAGCCGGGACAGGGCCCCTATGGCTACACCTTC,CASSLKPGQGPYGYTF
TRBV5-5,TRBD1,TRBJ2-7,.,TGTGCCAGCGGTCGACAGGGGGCTTACGAGCAGTACTTC,CASGRQGAYEQYF
TRBV28,TRBD1,TRBJ2-4,.,TGTGCCAGCACCCGAAGACAGGGACCCAAAAACATTCAGTACTTC,CASTRRQGPKNIQYF
TRBV7-9,.,TRBJ1-1,.,TGTGCCAGCAGCTTCGGTGGGGACACTGAAGCTTTCTTT,CASSFGGDTEAFF
TRBV28,.,TRBJ2-7,.,TGTGCCAGCAGGGGCGCGGGTACATGGTCCTACGAGCAGTACTTC,CASRGAGTWSYEQYF
TRBV29-1,.,TRBJ1-1,.,TGCAGCGGCCGGTGGGGGCCCACTGAAGCTTTCTTT,CSGRWGPTEAFF
TRBV27,.,TRBJ2-2,.,TGTGCCAGCAGTTTATTGCAGGGTGCCGGGGAGCTGTTTTTT,CASSLLQGAGELFF
TRBV18,TRBD1,TRBJ1-2,.,TGTGCCAGCTCACCACCGCGAGCGACAGGGAGGGCTGATGGCTACACCTTC,CASSPPRATGRADGYTF
TRBV4-2,TRBD1,TRBJ2-5,.,TGTGCCAGCAGCCAAGGGACAGGGTCGGGAGAGACCCAGTACTTC,CASSQGTGSGETQYF
TRBV19,.,TRBJ1-2,.,TGTGCCAGTAGTATAGATGGGGGCAGGAACAACTATGGCTACACCTTC,CASSIDGGRNNYGYTF
TRBV30,.,TRBJ2-7,.,TGTGCCTGGAGCCCCAGGGAATCCTACGAGCAGTACTTC,CAWSPRESYEQYF
TRBV28,TRBD1,TRBJ2-1,few,TGTGCCAGCACCCCGGACAGGGCTAATGAGCAGTTCTTC,CASTPDRANEQFF
TRBV27,TRBD1,TRBJ2-7,.,TGTGCCAGCAGTCCCGCCGGGACAGATTACGAGCAGTACTTC,CASSPAGTDYEQYF
TRBV7-3,.,TRBJ2-5,.,TGTGCCAGCAGCTTAAAGCACAGCAAGGAAGAGACCCAGTACTTC,CASSLKHSKEETQYF
TRBV6-5,.,TRBJ2-2,.,TGTGCCAGCAGCATGGGCACCGGGGAGCTGTTTTTT,CASSMGTGELFF
TRBV27,.,TRBJ2-7,.,TGTGCCAGCAGGGTTGGACAGACTTACGAGCAGTACTTC,CASRVGQTYEQYF
TRBV28,.,TRBJ2-7,.,TGTCAGACAGGGAGGTACGAGCAGTACTTC,CQTGRYEQYF
TRBV13,.,TRBJ2-7,.,TGTGCCAGCAGCTCCAGGGCCATCTCCTACGAGCAGTACTTC,CASSSRAISYEQYF
TRBV7-9,.,TRBJ2-5,.,TGTGCCAGCAGCTTAGTTGCCGCAGGGCAAGAGACCCAGTACTTC,CASSLVAAGQETQYF
TRBV10-3,.,TRBJ2-1,.,TGTGCCATCAGTGGATCAGCGATAAGCTCCTACAATGAGCAGTTCTTC,CAISGSAISSYNEQFF
TRBV11-2,.,TRBJ2-3,.,TGTGCCAGCAGCTTAGCTTACGGACAGCTCACAGATACGCAGTATTTT,CASSLAYGQLTDTQYF
TRBV5-1,.,TRBJ2-7,.,TGCGCCAGCAGCTTGGGACAGAGTTCCTACGAGCAGTACTTC,CASSLGQSSYEQYF
TRBV2,TRBD2,TRBJ2-3,.,TGTGCCAGCAGTTGGGGACTAGCGGGAGTTACAGATACGCAGTATTTT,CASSWGLAGVTDTQYF
TRBV19,.,TRBJ2-7,.,TGTGCCAGTAGTATGCAGGGGAGCTCCTACGAGCAGTACTTC,CASSMQGSSYEQYF
TRBV29-1,.,TRBJ2-3,.,TGCAGCGTTGACAGCTTAGATCCTGCTAGCACAGATACGCAGTATTTT,CSVDSLDPASTDTQYF
TRBV19,TRBD2,TRBJ2-7,.,TGTGCCAGTAGTACCCGGACTAGCGGGAGCACCTACGAGCAGTACTTC,CASSTRTSGSTYEQYF
TRBV13,.,TRBJ2-1,.,TGTGCCAGCAGCTTAGGGGGGCAGGGAATCTACAATGAGCAGTTCTTC,CASSLGGQGIYNEQFF
TRBV19,.,TRBJ2-7,.,TGTGCCAGTAGTATAGCTAGGGGATCCCCCTACGAGCAGTACTTC,CASSIARGSPYEQYF
TRBV6-5,.,TRBJ2-7,.,TGTGCCAGCAGTTACTCGAGAAGCTACGAGCAGTACTTC,CASSYSRSYEQYF
TRBV15,.,TRBJ2-7,.,TGTGCCACCAGCAGAGAAACATTCGGGTTCAACCACGAGCAGTACTTC,CATSRETFGFNHEQYF
TRBV28,.,TRBJ2-6,.,TGTGCCAGCAGTTTATGGGTCCCCTCTGGGGCCAACGTCCTGACTTTC,CASSLWVPSGANVLTF
TRBV7-9,.,TRBJ2-5,.,TGTGCCAGCAGCTTAGTCGTAGGGGGTGGCGAGACCCAGTACTTC,CASSLVVGGGETQYF
TRBV5-6,TRBD2,TRBJ2-7,.,TGTGCCAGCAGCACCGGAGCGGGATTCGAGCAGTACTTC,CASSTGAGFEQYF
TRBV14,.,TRBJ1-2,.,TGTGCCAGCAGCCAAGACAGCTATGGCTACACCTTC,CASSQDSYGYTF